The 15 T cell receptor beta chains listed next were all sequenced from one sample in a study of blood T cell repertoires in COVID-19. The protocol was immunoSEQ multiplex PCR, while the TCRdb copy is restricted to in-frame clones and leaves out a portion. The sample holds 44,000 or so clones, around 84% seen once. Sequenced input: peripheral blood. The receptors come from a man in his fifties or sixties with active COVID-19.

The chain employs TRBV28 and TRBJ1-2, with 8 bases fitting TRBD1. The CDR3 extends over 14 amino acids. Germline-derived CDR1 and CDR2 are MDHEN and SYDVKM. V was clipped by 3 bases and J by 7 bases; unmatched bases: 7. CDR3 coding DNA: TGTGCCAGCAGTTTGATGGCAGGGGGCGTTGGCTACACCTTC. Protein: CASSLMAGGVGYTF.

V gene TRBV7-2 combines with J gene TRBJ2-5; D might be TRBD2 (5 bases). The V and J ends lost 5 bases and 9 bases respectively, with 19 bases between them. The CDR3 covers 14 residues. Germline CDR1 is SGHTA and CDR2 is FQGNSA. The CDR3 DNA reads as TGTGCCAGCAGCCCCACACTAGGTTTACGGTCCCAGTACTTC. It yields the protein CASSPTLGLRSQYF.

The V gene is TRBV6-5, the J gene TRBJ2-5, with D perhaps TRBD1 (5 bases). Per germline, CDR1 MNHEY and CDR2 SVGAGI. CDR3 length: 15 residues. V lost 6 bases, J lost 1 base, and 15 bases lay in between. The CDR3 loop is CASSQGPSTQETQYF. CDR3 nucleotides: TGTGCCAGCAGCCAGGGCCCTAGTACCCAAGAGACCCAGTACTTC.

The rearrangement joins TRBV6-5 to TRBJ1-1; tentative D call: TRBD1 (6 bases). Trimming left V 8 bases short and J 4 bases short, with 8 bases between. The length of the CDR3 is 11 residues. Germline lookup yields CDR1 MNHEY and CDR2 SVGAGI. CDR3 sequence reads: CASGQSTEAFF. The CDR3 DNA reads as TGTGCCAGCGGACAGTCCACTGAAGCTTTCTTT.

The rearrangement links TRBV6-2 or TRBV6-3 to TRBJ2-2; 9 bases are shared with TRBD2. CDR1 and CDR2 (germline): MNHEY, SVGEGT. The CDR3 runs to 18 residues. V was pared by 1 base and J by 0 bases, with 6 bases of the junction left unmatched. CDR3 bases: TGTGCCAGCAGTTACTTACCAGCGGGGGGAACGAACACCGGGGAGCTGTTTTTT. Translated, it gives CASSYLPAGGTNTGELFF.

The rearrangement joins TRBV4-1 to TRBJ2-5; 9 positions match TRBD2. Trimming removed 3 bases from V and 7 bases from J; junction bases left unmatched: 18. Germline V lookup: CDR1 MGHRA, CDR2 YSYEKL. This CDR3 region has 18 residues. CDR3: CASSQPIRGGGAGGTQYF. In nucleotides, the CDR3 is TGCGCCAGCAGCCAGCCCATTCGCGGCGGGGGGGCCGGGGGGACCCAGTACTTC.

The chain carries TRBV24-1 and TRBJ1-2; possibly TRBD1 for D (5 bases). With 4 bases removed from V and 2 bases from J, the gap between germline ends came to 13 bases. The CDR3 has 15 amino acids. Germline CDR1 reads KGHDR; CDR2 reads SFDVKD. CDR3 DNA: TGTGCCACCAGTGACCCCTCGACAGAAAACTATGGCTACACCTTC. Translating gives CATSDPSTENYGYTF.

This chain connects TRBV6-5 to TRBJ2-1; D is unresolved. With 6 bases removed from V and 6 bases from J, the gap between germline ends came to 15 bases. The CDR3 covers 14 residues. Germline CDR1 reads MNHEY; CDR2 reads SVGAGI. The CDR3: CASSRTTAANEQFF. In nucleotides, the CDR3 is TGTGCCAGCAGCCGAACTACTGCAGCCAATGAGCAGTTCTTC.

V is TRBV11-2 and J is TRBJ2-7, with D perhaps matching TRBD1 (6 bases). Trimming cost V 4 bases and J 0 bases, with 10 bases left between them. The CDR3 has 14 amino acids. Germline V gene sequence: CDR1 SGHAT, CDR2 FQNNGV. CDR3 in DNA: TGTGCCAGCAGCTCTGGACAGTTCTCCTACGAGCAGTACTTC. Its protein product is CASSSGQFSYEQYF.

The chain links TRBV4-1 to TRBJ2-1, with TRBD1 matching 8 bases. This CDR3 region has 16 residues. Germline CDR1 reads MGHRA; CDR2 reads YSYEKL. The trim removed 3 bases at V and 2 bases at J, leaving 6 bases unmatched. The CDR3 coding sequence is TGCGCCAGCAGCCACCGACAGGGGCCCCCCTACAATGAGCAGTTCTTC. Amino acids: CASSHRQGPPYNEQFF.

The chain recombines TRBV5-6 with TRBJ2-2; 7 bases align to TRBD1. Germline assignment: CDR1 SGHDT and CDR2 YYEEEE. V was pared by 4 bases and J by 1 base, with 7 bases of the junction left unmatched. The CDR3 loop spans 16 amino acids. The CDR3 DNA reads TGTGCCAGCAGCAAACCCCAGGGGGTGAACACCGGGGAGCTGTTTTTT. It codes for CASSKPQGVNTGELFF.

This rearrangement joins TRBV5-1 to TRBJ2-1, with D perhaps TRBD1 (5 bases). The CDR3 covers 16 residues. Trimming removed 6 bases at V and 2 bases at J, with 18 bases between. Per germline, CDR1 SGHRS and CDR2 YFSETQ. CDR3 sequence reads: CASKRVGVLTYNEQFF. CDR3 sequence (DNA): TGCGCCAGCAAACGGGTAGGGGTTCTTACCTACAATGAGCAGTTCTTC.

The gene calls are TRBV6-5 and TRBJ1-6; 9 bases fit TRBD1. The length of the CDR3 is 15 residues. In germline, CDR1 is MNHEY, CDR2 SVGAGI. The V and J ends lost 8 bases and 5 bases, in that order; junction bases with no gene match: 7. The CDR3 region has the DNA TGTGCCAGCCCCCGGGACAGGGTCCATAATTCACCCCTCCACTTT. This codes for CASPRDRVHNSPLHF.

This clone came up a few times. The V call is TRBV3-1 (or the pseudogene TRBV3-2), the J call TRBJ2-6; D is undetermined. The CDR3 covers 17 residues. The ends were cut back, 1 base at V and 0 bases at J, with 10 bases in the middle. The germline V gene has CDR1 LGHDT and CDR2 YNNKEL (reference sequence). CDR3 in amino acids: CASSQGSTSSGANVLTF. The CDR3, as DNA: TGTGCCAGCAGCCAAGGAAGTACCAGCTCTGGGGCCAACGTCCTGACTTTC.

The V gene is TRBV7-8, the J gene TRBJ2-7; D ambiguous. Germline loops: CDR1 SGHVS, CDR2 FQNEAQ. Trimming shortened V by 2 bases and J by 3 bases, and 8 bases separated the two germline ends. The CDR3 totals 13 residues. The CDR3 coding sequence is TGTGCCAGCAGCTTAATGAGCGTCTACGAGCAGTACTTC. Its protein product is CASSLMSVYEQYF.